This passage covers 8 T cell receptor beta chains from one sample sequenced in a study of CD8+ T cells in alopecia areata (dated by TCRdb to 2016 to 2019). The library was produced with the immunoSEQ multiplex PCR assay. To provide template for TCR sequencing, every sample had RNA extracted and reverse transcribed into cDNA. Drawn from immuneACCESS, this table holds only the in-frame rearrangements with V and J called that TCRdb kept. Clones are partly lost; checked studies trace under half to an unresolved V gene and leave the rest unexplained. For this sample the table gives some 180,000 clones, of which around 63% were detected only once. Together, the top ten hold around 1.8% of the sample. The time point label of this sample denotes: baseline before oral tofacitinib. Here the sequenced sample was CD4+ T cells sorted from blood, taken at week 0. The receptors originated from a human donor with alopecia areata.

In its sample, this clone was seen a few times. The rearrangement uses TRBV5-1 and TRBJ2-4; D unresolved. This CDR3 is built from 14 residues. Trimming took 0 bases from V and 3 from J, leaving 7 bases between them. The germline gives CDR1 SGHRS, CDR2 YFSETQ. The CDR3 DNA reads TGCGCCAGCAGCTTGGGGCAGATCAAAAACATTCAGTACTTC. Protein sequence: CASSLGQIKNIQYF.

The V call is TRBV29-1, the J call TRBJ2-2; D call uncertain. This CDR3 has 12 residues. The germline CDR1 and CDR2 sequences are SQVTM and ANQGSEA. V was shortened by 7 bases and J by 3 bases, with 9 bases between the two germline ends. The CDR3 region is CSAWGYTGELFF. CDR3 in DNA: TGCAGCGCATGGGGTTACACCGGGGAGCTGTTTTTT.

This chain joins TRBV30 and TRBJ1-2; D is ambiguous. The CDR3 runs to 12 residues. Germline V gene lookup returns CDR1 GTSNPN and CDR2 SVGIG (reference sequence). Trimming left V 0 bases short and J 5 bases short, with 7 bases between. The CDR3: CAWSVGVYGYTF. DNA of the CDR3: TGTGCCTGGAGTGTAGGTGTTTATGGCTACACCTTC.

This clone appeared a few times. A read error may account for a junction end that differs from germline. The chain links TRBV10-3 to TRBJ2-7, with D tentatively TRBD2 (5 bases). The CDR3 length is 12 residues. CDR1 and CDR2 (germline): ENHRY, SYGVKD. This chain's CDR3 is CAISDETSERSF. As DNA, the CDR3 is TGTGCCATCAGTGACGAAACGTCCGAGCGGAGTTTC.

DNA of the CDR3: TGTGCCAGCAGCTTAGTATGGGGTGACACCGGGGAGCTGTTTTTT. This sequence encodes CASSLVWGDTGELFF. V and J are TRBV11-2 and TRBJ2-2, with D uncertain. V dropped 1 base and J dropped 3 bases, with 9 bases sitting between them. Per germline, CDR1 SGHAT and CDR2 FQNNGV. The CDR3 spans 15 residues. The variable domain in full, with the rest retrieved from reference TRBV11-2 and TRBJ2-2, is EAGVAQSPRYKIIEKRQSVAFWCNPISGHATLYWYQQILGQGPKLLIQFQNNGVVDDSQLPKDRFSAERLKGVDSTLKIQPAKLEDSAVYLCASSLVWGDTGELFFGEGSRLTVL.

CDR3 in DNA: TGCAGCTTCAGGGGAGACTATGGCTACACCTTC. It specifies CSFRGDYGYTF. The J gene is TRBJ1-2, the V gene TRBV29-1, with D possibly TRBD1 on 6 matching bases. Germline assignment: CDR1 SQVTM and CDR2 ANQGSEA. This CDR3 contains 11 residues. V shed 8 bases and J shed 3 bases, with 10 bases lying between them.

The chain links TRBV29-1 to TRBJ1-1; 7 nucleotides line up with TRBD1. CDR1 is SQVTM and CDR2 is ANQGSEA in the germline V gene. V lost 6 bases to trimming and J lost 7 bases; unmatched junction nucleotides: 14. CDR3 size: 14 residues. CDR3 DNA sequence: TGCAGCGTGGCAACCGGGACAGCCTCTAGTGAAGCTTTCTTT. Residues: CSVATGTASSEAFF.

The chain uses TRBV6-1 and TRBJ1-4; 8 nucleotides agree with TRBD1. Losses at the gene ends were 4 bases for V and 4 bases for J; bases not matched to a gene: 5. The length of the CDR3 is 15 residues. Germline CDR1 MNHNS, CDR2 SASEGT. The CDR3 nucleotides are TGTGCCAGCAGTGTCCAGACAGGGGATAATGAAAAACTGTTTTTT. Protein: CASSVQTGDNEKLFF.